The present T cell receptor (beta chain) was sequenced within a study of CD4+ T cells in melanoma. Some clones are missing from TCRdb's copy, which holds only in-frame ones; the method was immunoSEQ multiplex PCR. The table includes about 140,000 clones, 92% detected once. General study findings and limits: Reportedly, melanoma neoantigen-specific CD4+ T cells showed varied differentiation states.

For this clone: Its antigen is unidentified.

CDR3 length: 16 amino acids. Between the trimmed V and J ends, which lost 4 bases and 1 base, there was a span of 16 bases. The germline V gene has CDR1 KGHSH and CDR2 LQKENI. V gene TRBV18 combines with J gene TRBJ2-5; TRBD2 is a possible D gene (5 bases). This sequence originates from a human donor with melanoma. Here the CDR3 DNA reads TGTGCCAGCTCACTCTCAACGGGAACCCTCCAAGAGACCCAGTACTTC. Protein product: CASSLSTGTLQETQYF.